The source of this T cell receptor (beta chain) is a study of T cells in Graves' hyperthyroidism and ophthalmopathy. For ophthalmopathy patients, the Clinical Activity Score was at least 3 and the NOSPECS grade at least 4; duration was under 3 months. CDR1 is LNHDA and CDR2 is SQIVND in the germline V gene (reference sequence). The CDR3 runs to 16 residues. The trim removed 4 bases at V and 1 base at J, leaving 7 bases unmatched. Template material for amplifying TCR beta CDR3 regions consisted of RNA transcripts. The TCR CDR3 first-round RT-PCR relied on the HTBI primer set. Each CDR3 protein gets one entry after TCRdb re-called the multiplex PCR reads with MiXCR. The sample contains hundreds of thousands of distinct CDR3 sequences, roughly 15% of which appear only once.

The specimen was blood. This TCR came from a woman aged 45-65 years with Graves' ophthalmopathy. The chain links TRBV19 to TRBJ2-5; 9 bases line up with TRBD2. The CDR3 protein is CASSTFRGRAQETQYF. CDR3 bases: TGTGCCAGTAGTACCTTTCGCGGGAGGGCCCAAGAGACCCAGTACTTC.